One T cell receptor (beta chain) is described in this entry. Its antigen is unidentified. Profiled with immunoSEQ multiplex PCR; TCRdb holds only in-frame clones, not every one. The sample has over 5,000 clones; roughly 60% are singletons. This sample is drawn from a study of CD8 T cell repertoires and HIV-1 epitope variants. Study outcomes and limitations: The assay identified only TCR beta chains of antigen-proliferating T cells.

Germline V gene data show CDR1 as SGHTA and CDR2 as FQGNSA. V lost 1 base to trimming and J lost 3 bases, with 10 bases between them. This CDR3 comprises 14 residues. The chain couples TRBV7-2 to TRBJ2-7; no clear D gene. What was sequenced was cultured CD8+ T cells derived from PBMCs. The TCR originated in a male donor with HIV. The CDR3 region is CASSLDVVGYEQYF. DNA of the CDR3: TGTGCCAGCAGCTTAGACGTGGTGGGCTACGAGCAGTACTTC.